Following are 26 T cell receptor beta chains from one sample sequenced in a study of T cells in Graves' hyperthyroidism and ophthalmopathy. RNA transcripts gave rise to amplified TCR beta CDR3 regions. The TCR CDR3 was amplified in a first-round RT-PCR using the HTBI primer set. TCRdb independently ran MiXCR on the multiplex PCR reads; one entry per CDR3 protein. Here the sample spans roughly 520,000 distinct CDR3 sequences, roughly 24% being singletons. The specimen was blood. These receptors all come from a woman in her twenties or thirties with Graves' ophthalmopathy.

The chain employs TRBV28 and TRBJ2-7, with 8 bases lining up with TRBD1. J lost 3 bases, V lost 5 bases, and 9 bases had no gene match. Germline V gives CDR1 MDHEN, CDR2 SYDVKM. This CDR3 contains 15 residues. CDR3 sequence reads: CASSARSGTGYEQYF. The CDR3 DNA reads as TGTGCCAGCAGTGCCAGATCCGGGACAGGCTACGAGCAGTACTTC.

This clonotype was observed many times. This chain joins TRBV10-3 and TRBJ1-1; D gene unclear. The germline V gene has CDR1 ENHRY and CDR2 SYGVKD. Trimming pared 6 bases from V and 7 bases from J, leaving 21 bases between. CDR3 size: 15 residues. The CDR3 DNA sequence: TGTGCCATCAGCCTAGGGTCTCGTCAAGCCGATGAAGCTTTCTTT. Protein product: CAISLGSRQADEAFF.

The chain uses TRBV2 and TRBJ1-2; D not resolved. The CDR3 sequence is 12 residues long. CDR1 and CDR2 (germline): SNHLY, FYNNEI. Trimming removed 7 bases from V and 4 bases from J, with 10 bases in between. CDR3 protein: CASTLRIYGYTF. CDR3 bases: TGTGCCAGCACTCTAAGGATCTATGGCTACACCTTC.

This clonotype appeared a few times. The gene calls are TRBV27 and TRBJ2-7; D gene ambiguous. Trimming cost V 5 bases and J 5 bases, with 19 bases left between them. Germline V CDR1 and CDR2: MNHEY, SMNVEV (reference sequence). The CDR3 spans 15 residues. The CDR3 region has the DNA TGTGCCAGCAGTAACCGGGCAGGATCCTACCACGAGCAGTACTTC. Protein: CASSNRAGSYHEQYF.

This clonotype showed up many times. The V and J genes are TRBV12-3 or TRBV12-4 and TRBJ1-2, with 10 bases identical to TRBD1. The trim removed 6 bases at V and 8 bases at J, leaving 12 bases unmatched. The CDR3 extends over 15 amino acids. The CDR3 protein is CASSRVTGGRQGYTF. CDR3 sequence (DNA): TGTGCCAGCAGCCGTGTGACAGGGGGCCGTCAGGGCTACACCTTC.

The rearrangement joins TRBV20-1 to TRBJ2-7; D gene unclear. The CDR3 totals 13 residues. Germline V gene sequence: CDR1 DFQATT, CDR2 SNEGSKA (reference sequence). V was cut by 5 bases and J by 3 bases, with 14 bases left in between. This chain's CDR3 is CSAVPPDFYEQYF. CDR3 DNA sequence: TGCAGTGCTGTACCCCCAGACTTCTACGAGCAGTACTTC.

Comment on this clonotype: A much larger clonotype is one base distant, so this may be a read error. This rearrangement joins TRBV5-1 to TRBJ1-1; tentatively, D is TRBD1 (6 bases). Germline V gives CDR1 SGHRS, CDR2 YFSETQ. Trimming cost V 7 bases and J 1 base, with 17 bases left between them. This CDR3 has 15 amino acids. CDR3 loop: CASCKGQSQNTEAFF. The CDR3 DNA reads as TGCGCCAGCTGCAAAGGACAGAGCCAGAACACTGAAGCTTTCTTT.

This clonotype was counted ten times or more. The chain has TRBV28 and TRBJ1-5, with D unclear. The germline V gene has CDR1 MDHEN and CDR2 SYDVKM. The V and J ends lost 2 bases and 7 bases respectively, with 6 bases between them. This CDR3 is built from 12 residues. CDR3 DNA: TGTGCCAGCAGTTTAGTACAACAGCCCCAGCATTTT. Its translation is CASSLVQQPQHF.

There are a few counts of this clonotype. The chain has TRBV6-1 and TRBJ2-7; D might be TRBD1 or TRBD2, each matching 5 bases. The germline V and J ends were trimmed by 5 bases and 7 bases, with 18 bases remaining between them. CDR3 length: 14 amino acids. Germline CDR1 is MNHNS and CDR2 is SASEGT. CDR3 nucleotide sequence: TGTGCCAGCAGTCGATCGGGACGACTTAAAGAGCAGTACTTC. Protein: CASSRSGRLKEQYF.

This clonotype was seen only a few times. The rearrangement links TRBV7-9 to TRBJ1-1; D remains unclear. The germline V gene encodes CDR1 SEHNR and CDR2 FQNEAQ (reference sequence). Deletions cut 1 base from V and 6 bases from J, with 12 bases between. CDR3 length equals 14 residues. The DNA of the CDR3 is TGTGCCAGCAGCTTAGTGCGGGATTTCGCTGAAGCTTTCTTT. As protein: CASSLVRDFAEAFF.

The chain has TRBV20-1 and TRBJ1-1; D uncertain. From germline, CDR1 is DFQATT and CDR2 SNEGSKA (reference sequence). This CDR3 spans 12 amino acids. The V end was cut by 3 bases, the J end by 5 bases, with 10 bases between. The CDR3 here is CSASPGETEAFF. DNA of the CDR3: TGCAGTGCTAGCCCTGGGGAGACTGAAGCTTTCTTT.

This clonotype was detected only a few times. This sequence joins TRBV29-1 and TRBJ2-5; D not resolved. The CDR3 extends over 13 amino acids. The V end was cut by 5 bases, the J end by 1 base, with 11 bases between. Germline assignment: CDR1 SQVTM and CDR2 ANQGSEA. The CDR3 coding sequence is TGCAGCGTTTCCGGGCTCGGCCAAGAGACCCAGTACTTC. Protein product: CSVSGLGQETQYF.

V is TRBV6-2 or TRBV6-3 and J is TRBJ2-1, with 9 nucleotides matching TRBD2. There are 13 residues in the CDR3. The germline V gene has CDR1 MNHEY and CDR2 SVGEGT. V shed 7 bases and J 7 bases; nucleotides not matched to a gene: 5. Here the CDR3 reads CASTNGLANEQFF. The DNA of the CDR3 is TGTGCCAGCACTAACGGACTAGCGAATGAGCAGTTCTTC.

This clonotype was observed a handful of times. This chain connects TRBV7-2 to TRBJ2-2, with TRBD2 identical over 8 bases. The V gene's germline CDR1 is SGHTA and CDR2 FQGNSA. The V and J ends lost 1 base and 7 bases, in that order; junction bases with no gene match: 8. CDR3 size: 16 residues. In DNA form, the CDR3 reads TGTGCCAGCAGCTTAGGGCTCCTCGGGAGGGGCGGGGAGCTGTTTTTT. Protein sequence: CASSLGLLGRGGELFF. The variable domain in full, with the rest retrieved from reference TRBV7-2 and TRBJ2-2, is GAGVSQSPSNKVTEKGKDVELRCDPISGHTALYWYRQSLGQGLEFLIYFQGNSAPDKSGLPSDRFSAERTGGSVSTLTIQRTQQEDSAVYLCASSLGLLGRGGELFFGEGSRLTVL.

This clonotype was observed many times. The rearrangement links TRBV6-5 to TRBJ1-1, with TRBD1 identical over 9 bases. The ends lost 7 bases at V and 5 bases at J; junction bases unmatched: 5. CDR1 is MNHEY, CDR2 SVGAGI, per germline. The CDR3 consists of 13 residues. The CDR3: CASISGTGTEAFF. The CDR3 DNA reads TGTGCCAGCATCTCCGGGACAGGGACTGAAGCTTTCTTT.

The table lists this clonotype with many counts. The chain has TRBV6-5 and TRBJ1-3; D is ambiguous. The germline V gene has CDR1 MNHEY and CDR2 SVGAGI. The V end was cut by 6 bases, the J end by 3 bases, with 6 bases between. There are 12 residues in the CDR3. The CDR3 bases are TGTGCCAGCAGGTCGGATGGAAACACCATATATTTT. This encodes CASRSDGNTIYF.

This clonotype has at least ten counts. The chain combines TRBV12-3 or TRBV12-4 with TRBJ1-1; the match to TRBD1 covers 9 bases. The CDR3 is made up of 13 amino acids. The V gene end was trimmed by 8 bases and the J gene end by 4 bases; junction bases not matched to a gene: 5. DNA of the CDR3: TGTGCCAGCGCGGGACAGGGTTTCACTGAAGCTTTCTTT. This translates into CASAGQGFTEAFF.

In its sample, this clonotype was seen many times. The chain is built from TRBV5-1 and TRBJ1-6; 7 positions agree with TRBD1. The germline V gene encodes CDR1 SGHRS and CDR2 YFSETQ. J was trimmed by 8 bases and V by 1 base; bases with no gene match: 3. This CDR3 has 14 residues. The CDR3 region is CASSLSGQDSPLHF. CDR3 nucleotide sequence: TGCGCCAGCAGCTTGTCCGGACAGGATTCACCCCTCCACTTT.

The chain carries TRBV7-8 and TRBJ2-7; D is unresolved. Trimming stripped 1 base from V and 2 bases from J, with 6 bases between. CDR3 length: 13 residues. Germline loops: CDR1 SGHVS, CDR2 FQNEAQ. The DNA for the CDR3 is TGTGCCAGCAGCTTAGACTGGACCTACGAGCAGTACTTC. This translates into CASSLDWTYEQYF.

This clonotype has at least ten counts. V usage is TRBV28 and J usage is TRBJ1-1; tentative D call: TRBD1 (6 bases). Trimming took off 1 base at V and 8 bases at J, with 8 bases between the two ends. The CDR3 is 12 residues long. Germline CDR1 MDHEN, CDR2 SYDVKM. In DNA form, the CDR3 reads TGTGCCAGCAGTTTATCTGGACAGGAAGCTTTCTTT. Protein sequence: CASSLSGQEAFF.

As for this clonotype: A much larger clonotype is one base distant, so this may be a read error. This chain links TRBV20-1 with TRBJ1-3; TRBD1 matches at 7 bases. The length of the CDR3 is 18 residues. CDR1 DFQATT and CDR2 SNEGSKA come from the germline V gene (reference sequence). In DNA form, the CDR3 reads TGCAGTGCTAGAGTGAGGGACAGTCTAAGTTCCTCTGGAAACACCATATGTTTT. Encoded protein: CSARVRDSLSSSGNTICF.

This clonotype was seen at least ten times. The genes are TRBV20-1 and TRBJ1-6; TRBD1 is a possible D gene (5 bases). This CDR3 contains 13 residues. CDR1 is DFQATT and CDR2 is SNEGSKA in the germline V gene (reference sequence). Trimming took off 5 bases at V and 5 bases at J, with 10 bases between the two ends. The CDR3 spells CSAGDGDNSPLHF. The CDR3 DNA reads as TGCAGTGCTGGGGACGGAGATAATTCACCCCTCCACTTT.

This clonotype has more than one count but fewer than ten. The genes are TRBV28 and TRBJ2-7; TRBD2 agrees at 8 bases. V lost 4 bases to trimming and J lost 2 bases; unmatched junction nucleotides: 7. Germline CDR1 is MDHEN and CDR2 is SYDVKM. This CDR3 has 15 residues. In DNA form, the CDR3 reads TGTGCCAGCAGTTCCCTGGCTAGCGGGCCCTACGAGCAGTACTTC. Protein: CASSSLASGPYEQYF.

This clonotype was seen repeatedly, ten times or more. The rearrangement links TRBV3-1 to TRBJ1-1; possible D gene TRBD1, 6 bases. From germline, CDR1 is LGHDT and CDR2 YNNKEL (reference sequence). V was shortened by 1 base and J by 0 bases, with 18 bases between the two germline ends. This CDR3 contains 18 residues. In DNA form, the CDR3 reads TGTGCCAGCAGCCAAGGGACCAGGGGCCCTAAGATGAACACTGAAGCTTTCTTT. Translating gives CASSQGTRGPKMNTEAFF.

This clonotype was recorded at least ten times. This chain links TRBV19 with TRBJ1-2; D perhaps matches TRBD1 (5 bases). The length of the CDR3 is 14 residues. Germline V gives CDR1 LNHDA, CDR2 SQIVND (reference sequence). V was trimmed by 5 bases and J by 6 bases, leaving 16 bases between them. This CDR3 reads CASSLYGALNGYTF. CDR3 coding DNA: TGTGCCAGTAGTTTATACGGGGCCCTAAATGGCTACACCTTC.

This clonotype was seen ten or more times. This could be a read error, since a much larger clone is one nucleotide away. Given the absence of the conserved phenylalanine or tryptophan at the CDR3 end, a read error is likely. The genes are TRBV6-2 or TRBV6-3 and TRBJ1-5; 7 bases are shared with TRBD1. V dropped 5 bases and J dropped 0; count of bases not matched to a gene: 4. CDR1 MNHEY and CDR2 SVGEGT come from the germline V gene. The CDR3 extends over 15 amino acids. In DNA form, the CDR3 reads TGTGCCAGCAGTCTCGGGACAGTTAGCAATCAGCCCCAGCATCTT. Its translation is CASSLGTVSNQPQHL.